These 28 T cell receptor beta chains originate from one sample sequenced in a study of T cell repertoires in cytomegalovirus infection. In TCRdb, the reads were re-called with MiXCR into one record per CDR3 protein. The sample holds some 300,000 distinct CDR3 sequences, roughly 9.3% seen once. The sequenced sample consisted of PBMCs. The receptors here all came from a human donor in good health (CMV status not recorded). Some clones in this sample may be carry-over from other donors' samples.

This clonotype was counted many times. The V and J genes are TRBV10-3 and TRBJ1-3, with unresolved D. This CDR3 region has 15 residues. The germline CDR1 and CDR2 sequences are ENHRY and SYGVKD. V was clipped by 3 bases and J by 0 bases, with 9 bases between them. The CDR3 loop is CAISESRVSGNTIYF. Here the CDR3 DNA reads TGTGCCATCAGTGAAAGTCGGGTCTCTGGAAACACCATATATTTT.

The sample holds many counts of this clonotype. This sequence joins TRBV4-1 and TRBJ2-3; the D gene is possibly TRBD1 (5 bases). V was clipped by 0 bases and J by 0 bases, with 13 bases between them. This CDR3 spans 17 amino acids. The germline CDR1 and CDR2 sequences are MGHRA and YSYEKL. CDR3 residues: CASSQDRTGISTDTQYF. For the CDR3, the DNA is TGCGCCAGCAGCCAAGATCGTACAGGAATAAGCACAGATACGCAGTATTTT.

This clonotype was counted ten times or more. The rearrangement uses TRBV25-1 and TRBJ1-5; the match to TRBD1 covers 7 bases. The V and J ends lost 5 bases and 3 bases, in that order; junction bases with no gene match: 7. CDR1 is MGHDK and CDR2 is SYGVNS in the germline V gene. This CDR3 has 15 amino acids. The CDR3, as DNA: TGTGCCAGCAGTAATACAGGGGAGGCCAATCAGCCCCAGCATTTT. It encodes CASSNTGEANQPQHF.

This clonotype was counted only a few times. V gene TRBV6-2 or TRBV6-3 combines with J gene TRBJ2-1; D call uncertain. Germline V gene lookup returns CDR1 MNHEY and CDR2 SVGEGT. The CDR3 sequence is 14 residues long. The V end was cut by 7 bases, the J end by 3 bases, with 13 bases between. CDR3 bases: TGTGCCAGCACCGCAGACCCAGTCTACAATGAGCAGTTCTTC. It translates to CASTADPVYNEQFF.

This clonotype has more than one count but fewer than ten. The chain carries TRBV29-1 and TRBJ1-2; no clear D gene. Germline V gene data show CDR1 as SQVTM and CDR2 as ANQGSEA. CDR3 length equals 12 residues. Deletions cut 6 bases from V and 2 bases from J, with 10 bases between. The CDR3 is CSVAWSNYGYTF. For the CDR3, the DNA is TGCAGCGTGGCCTGGAGCAACTATGGCTACACCTTC. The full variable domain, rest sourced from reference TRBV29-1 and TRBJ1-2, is SAVISQKPSRDICQRGTSLTIQCQVDSQVTMMFWYRQQPGQSLTLIATANQGSEATYESGFVIDKFPISRPNLTFSTLTVSNMSPEDSSIYLCSVAWSNYGYTFGSGTRLTVV.

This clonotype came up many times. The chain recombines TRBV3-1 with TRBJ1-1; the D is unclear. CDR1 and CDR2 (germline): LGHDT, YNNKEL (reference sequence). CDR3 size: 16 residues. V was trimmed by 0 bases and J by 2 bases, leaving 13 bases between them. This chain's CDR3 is CASSQELVTVNTEAFF. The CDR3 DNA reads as TGTGCCAGCAGCCAAGAGCTCGTGACGGTAAACACTGAAGCTTTCTTT.

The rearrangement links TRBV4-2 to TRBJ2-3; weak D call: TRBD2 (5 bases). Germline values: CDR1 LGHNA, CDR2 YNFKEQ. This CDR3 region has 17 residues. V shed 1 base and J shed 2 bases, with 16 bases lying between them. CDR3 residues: CASSQGGSLVITDTQYF. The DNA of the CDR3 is TGTGCCAGCAGCCAAGGAGGGTCGCTGGTGATCACAGATACGCAGTATTTT.

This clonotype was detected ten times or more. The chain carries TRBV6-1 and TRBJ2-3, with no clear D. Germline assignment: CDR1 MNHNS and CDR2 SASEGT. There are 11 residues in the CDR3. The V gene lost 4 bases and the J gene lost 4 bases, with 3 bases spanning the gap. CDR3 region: CASSAADTQYF. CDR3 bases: TGTGCCAGCAGTGCGGCAGATACGCAGTATTTT.

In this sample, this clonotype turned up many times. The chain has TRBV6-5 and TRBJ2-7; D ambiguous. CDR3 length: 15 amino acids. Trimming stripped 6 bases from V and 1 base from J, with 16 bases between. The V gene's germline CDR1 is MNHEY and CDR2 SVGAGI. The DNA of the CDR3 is TGTGCCAGCAGCTTAGGACCAGGTGTTTCCTACGAGCAGTACGTC. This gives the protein CASSLGPGVSYEQYV.

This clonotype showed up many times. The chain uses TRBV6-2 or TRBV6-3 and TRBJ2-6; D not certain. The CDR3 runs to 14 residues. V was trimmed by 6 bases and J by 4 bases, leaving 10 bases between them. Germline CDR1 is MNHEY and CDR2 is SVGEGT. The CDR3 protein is CASRPGGGANVLTF. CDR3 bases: TGTGCCAGCAGGCCCGGTGGAGGGGCCAACGTCCTGACTTTC.

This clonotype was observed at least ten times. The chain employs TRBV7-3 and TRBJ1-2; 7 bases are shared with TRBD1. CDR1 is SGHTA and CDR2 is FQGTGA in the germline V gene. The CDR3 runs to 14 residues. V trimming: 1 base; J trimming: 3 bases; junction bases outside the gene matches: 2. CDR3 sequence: CASSLNRGDYGYTF. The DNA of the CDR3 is TGTGCCAGCAGCTTAAACAGGGGAGACTATGGCTACACCTTC.

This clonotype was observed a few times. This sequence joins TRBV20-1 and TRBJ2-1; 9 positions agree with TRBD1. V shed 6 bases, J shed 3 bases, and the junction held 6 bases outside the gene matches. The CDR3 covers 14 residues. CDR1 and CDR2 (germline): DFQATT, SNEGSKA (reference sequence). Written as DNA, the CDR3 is TGCAGTGCATCGGGACAGGGAAGCTACAATGAGCAGTTCTTC. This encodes CSASGQGSYNEQFF.

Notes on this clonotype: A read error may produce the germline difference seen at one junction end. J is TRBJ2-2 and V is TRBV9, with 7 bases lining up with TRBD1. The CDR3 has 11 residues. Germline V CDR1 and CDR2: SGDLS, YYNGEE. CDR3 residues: CASSARDSLIF. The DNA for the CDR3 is TGTGCCAGCAGCGCCCGGGACAGTCTGATTTTT.

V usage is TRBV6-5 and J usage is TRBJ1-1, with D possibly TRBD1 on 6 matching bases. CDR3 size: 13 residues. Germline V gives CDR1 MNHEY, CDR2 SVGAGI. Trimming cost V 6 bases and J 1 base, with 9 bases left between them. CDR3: CASRVGQNTEAFF. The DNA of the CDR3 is TGTGCCAGCAGGGTGGGACAGAACACTGAAGCTTTCTTT.

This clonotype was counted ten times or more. The CDR3, as DNA: TGCAGCGTAACCCTCGTATCCTACGAGCAGTACTTC. It codes for CSVTLVSYEQYF. The chain links TRBV29-1 to TRBJ2-7; unclear D gene. CDR3 length equals 12 residues. Per the germline V gene, CDR1 is SQVTM and CDR2 is ANQGSEA. V was clipped by 6 bases and J by 1 base, with 10 bases between them.

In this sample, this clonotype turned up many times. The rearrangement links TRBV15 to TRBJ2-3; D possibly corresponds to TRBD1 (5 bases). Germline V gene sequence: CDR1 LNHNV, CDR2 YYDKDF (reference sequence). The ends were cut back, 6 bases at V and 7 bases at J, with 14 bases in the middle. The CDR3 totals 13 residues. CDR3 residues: CATRRSGLNTQYF. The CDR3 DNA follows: TGTGCCACCAGAAGGTCAGGGCTGAATACGCAGTATTTT.

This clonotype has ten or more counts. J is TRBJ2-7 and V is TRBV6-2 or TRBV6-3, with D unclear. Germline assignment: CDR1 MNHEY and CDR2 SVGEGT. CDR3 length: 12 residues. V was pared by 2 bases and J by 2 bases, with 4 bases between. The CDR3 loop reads CASSYTPYEQYV. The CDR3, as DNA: TGTGCCAGCAGTTACACCCCCTACGAGCAGTACGTC.

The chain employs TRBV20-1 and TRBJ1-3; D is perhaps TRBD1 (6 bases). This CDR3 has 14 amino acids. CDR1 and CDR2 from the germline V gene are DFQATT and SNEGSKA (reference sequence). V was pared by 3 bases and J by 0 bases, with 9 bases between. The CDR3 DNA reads TGCAGTGCTAGCAGGGGCTCCTCTGGAAACACCATATATTTT. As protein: CSASRGSSGNTIYF.

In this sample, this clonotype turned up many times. The CDR3 nucleotides are TGTGCCAGCAGTTACTCGATCGCAGGGAACACTGAAGCTTTCTTT. Protein: CASSYSIAGNTEAFF. The rearrangement links TRBV6-6 to TRBJ1-1; D is undetermined. The CDR3 contains 15 residues. Germline-derived CDR1 and CDR2 are MNHNY and SVGAGI (reference sequence). V lost 0 bases, J lost 1 base, and 9 bases lay in between.

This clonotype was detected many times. The DNA of the CDR3 is TGTGCCAGCAGTTCCCTGACTAGCGGTGCCCAAGAGACCCAGTACTTC. This encodes CASSSLTSGAQETQYF. The V gene is TRBV28, the J gene TRBJ2-5; the match to TRBD2 covers 9 bases. CDR3 length: 16 residues. V was clipped by 4 bases and J by 1 base; unmatched bases: 7. Germline V CDR1 and CDR2: MDHEN, SYDVKM.

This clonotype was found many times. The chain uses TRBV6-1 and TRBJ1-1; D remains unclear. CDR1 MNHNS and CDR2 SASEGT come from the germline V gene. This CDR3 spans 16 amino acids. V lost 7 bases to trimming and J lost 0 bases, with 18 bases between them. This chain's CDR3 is CASIGAWTSVNTEAFF. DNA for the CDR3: TGTGCCAGCATTGGAGCTTGGACGTCGGTGAACACTGAAGCTTTCTTT.

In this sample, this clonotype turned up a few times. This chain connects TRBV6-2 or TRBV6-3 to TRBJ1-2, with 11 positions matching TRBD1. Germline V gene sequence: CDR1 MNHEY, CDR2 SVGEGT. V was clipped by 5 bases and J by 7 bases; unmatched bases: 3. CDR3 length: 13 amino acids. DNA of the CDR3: TGTGCCAGCAGTCGGGACAGGGGGAGTGGCTACACCTTC. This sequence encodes CASSRDRGSGYTF.

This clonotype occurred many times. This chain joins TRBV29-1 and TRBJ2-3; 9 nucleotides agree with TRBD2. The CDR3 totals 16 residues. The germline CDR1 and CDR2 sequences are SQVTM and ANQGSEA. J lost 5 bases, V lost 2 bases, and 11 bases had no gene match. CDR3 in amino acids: CSVEFGGGGALDTQYF. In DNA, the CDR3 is TGCAGCGTTGAATTCGGCGGCGGGGGGGCGTTAGATACGCAGTATTTT.

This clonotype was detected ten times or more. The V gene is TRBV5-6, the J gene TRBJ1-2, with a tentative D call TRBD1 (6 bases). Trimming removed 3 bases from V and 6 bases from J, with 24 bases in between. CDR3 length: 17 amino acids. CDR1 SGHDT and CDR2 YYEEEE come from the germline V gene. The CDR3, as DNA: TGTGCCAGCAGCTCCCAGGGGCGACCTACTTGGGGGAATGGCTACACCTTC. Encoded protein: CASSSQGRPTWGNGYTF.

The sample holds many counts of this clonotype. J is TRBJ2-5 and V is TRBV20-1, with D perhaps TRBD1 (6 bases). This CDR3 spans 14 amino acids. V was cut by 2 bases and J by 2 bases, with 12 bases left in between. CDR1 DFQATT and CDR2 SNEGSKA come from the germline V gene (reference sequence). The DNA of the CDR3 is TGCAGTGCTAGAAGTCCCCAGGGGCAAGAGACCCAGTACTTC. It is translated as CSARSPQGQETQYF.

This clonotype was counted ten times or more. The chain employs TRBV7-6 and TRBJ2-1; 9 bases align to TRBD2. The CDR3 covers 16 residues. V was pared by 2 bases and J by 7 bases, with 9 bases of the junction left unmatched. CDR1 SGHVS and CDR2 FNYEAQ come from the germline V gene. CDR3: CASSLLGGGAFNEQFF. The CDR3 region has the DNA TGTGCCAGCAGCTTATTGGGCGGGGGGGCCTTTAATGAGCAGTTCTTC.

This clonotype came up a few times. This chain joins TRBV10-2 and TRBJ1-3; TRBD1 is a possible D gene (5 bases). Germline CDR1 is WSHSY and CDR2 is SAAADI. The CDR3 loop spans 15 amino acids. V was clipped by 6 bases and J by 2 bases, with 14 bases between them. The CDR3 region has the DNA TGCGCCAGCAGCGGGGACTGGAGAGCTGGAAACACCATATATTTT. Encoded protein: CASSGDWRAGNTIYF.

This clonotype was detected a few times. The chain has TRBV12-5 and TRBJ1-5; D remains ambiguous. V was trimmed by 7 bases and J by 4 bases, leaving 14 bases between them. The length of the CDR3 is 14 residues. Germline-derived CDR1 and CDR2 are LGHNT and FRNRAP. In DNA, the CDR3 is TGTGCTAGTGCCCTGGGTATGGGGAATCAGCCCCAGCATTTT. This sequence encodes CASALGMGNQPQHF. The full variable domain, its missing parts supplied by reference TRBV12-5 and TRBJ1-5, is DARVTQTPRHKVTEMGQEVTMRCQPILGHNTVFWYRQTMMQGLELLAYFRNRAPLDDSGMPKDRFSAEMPDATLATLKIQPSEPRDSAVYFCASALGMGNQPQHFGDGTRLSIL.